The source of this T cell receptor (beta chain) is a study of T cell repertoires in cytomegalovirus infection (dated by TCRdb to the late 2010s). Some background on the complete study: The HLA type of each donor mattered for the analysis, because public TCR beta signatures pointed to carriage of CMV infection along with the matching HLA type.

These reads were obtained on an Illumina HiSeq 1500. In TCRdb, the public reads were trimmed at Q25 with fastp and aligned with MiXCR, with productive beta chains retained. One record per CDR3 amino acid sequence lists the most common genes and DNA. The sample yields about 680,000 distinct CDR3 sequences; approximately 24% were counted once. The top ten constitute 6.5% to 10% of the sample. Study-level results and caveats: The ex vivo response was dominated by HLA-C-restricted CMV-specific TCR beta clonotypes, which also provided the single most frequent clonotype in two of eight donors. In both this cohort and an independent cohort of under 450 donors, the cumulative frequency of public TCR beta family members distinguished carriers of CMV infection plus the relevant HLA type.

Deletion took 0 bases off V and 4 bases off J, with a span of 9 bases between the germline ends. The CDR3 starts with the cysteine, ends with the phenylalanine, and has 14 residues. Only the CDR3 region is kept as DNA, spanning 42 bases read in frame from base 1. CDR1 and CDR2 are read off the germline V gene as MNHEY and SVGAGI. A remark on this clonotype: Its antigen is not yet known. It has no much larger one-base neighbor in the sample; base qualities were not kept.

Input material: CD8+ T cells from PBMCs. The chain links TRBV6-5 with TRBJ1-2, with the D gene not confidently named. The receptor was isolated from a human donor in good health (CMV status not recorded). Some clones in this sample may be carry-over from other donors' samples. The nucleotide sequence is TGTGCCAGCAGTTACTCTAGCAGATTCTATGGCTACACCTTC. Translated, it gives CASSYSSRFYGYTF.